The 27 T cell receptor beta chains presented below share a single source sample, sequenced in a study of blood T cell repertoires in COVID-19. Repertoires were generated with immunoSEQ multiplex PCR, while TCRdb's copy carries only in-frame clones and drops some. The sample yields 150,000 to 200,000 clones, more than 85% seen once. Input material: peripheral blood. These receptors all stem from a woman in her sixties or seventies with COVID-19, enrolled during active disease.

This clone was seen a few times. The junction does not match germline at one end; this may be a read error. This sequence joins TRBV4-3 and TRBJ1-2, with D possibly matching TRBD1 (6 bases). CDR1 and CDR2 from the germline V gene are LGHNA and YSLEER. There are 16 residues in the CDR3. The CDR3 sequence is CASSEDIGTSDYGYTF. DNA of the CDR3: TGCGCCAGCAGCGAAGATATCGGGACAAGTGACTATGGCTACACCTTC.

The genes are TRBV7-2 and TRBJ1-1, with TRBD1 identical over 10 bases. The CDR3 runs 14 residues. The V and J ends lost 4 bases and 4 bases, in that order; junction bases with no gene match: 3. In germline, CDR1 is SGHTA, CDR2 FQGNSA. The CDR3 region is CASSSRDRGTEAFF. The CDR3 region has the DNA TGTGCCAGCAGCTCACGGGACAGGGGCACTGAAGCTTTCTTT.

V gene TRBV15 combines with J gene TRBJ2-1; 14 nucleotides match TRBD2. Germline V gene data show CDR1 as LNHNV and CDR2 as YYDKDF (reference sequence). CDR3 length: 16 amino acids. J gave up 3 bases and V 6 bases, and 4 bases lay outside the gene matches. As DNA, the CDR3 is TGTGCCACCAGACGGACTAGCGGGGGGAGCTACAATGAGCAGTTCTTC. Translated: CATRRTSGGSYNEQFF.

The chain has TRBV7-9 and TRBJ1-5; no clear D gene. V gave up 5 bases and J gave up 3 bases, with 17 bases separating them. Germline CDR1 reads SEHNR; CDR2 reads FQNEAQ (reference sequence). This CDR3 is 16 amino acids long. Here the CDR3 reads CASSQSIGVDNQPQHF. DNA of the CDR3: TGTGCCAGCAGCCAGAGCATCGGGGTGGACAATCAGCCCCAGCATTTT.

This chain joins TRBV4-3 and TRBJ2-1, with 8 bases aligning to TRBD1. Germline trimming cut 2 bases from V and 0 bases from J; bases unmatched to any gene: 3. Germline CDR1 reads LGHNA; CDR2 reads YSLEER. This CDR3 comprises 16 residues. The CDR3 here is CASSQQGASSYNEQFF. The CDR3 nucleotides read TGCGCCAGCAGCCAACAGGGGGCTAGCTCCTACAATGAGCAGTTCTTC.

J is TRBJ1-1 and V is TRBV7-9, with a possible D match to TRBD1 (6 bases). Trimming shortened V by 3 bases and J by 2 bases, and 13 bases separated the two germline ends. The CDR3 runs to 15 residues. Per the germline V gene, CDR1 is SEHNR and CDR2 is FQNEAQ (reference sequence). In DNA, the CDR3 is TGTGCCAGCAGCTTTGACAGGTGGTCTAACACTGAAGCTTTCTTT. The encoded protein is CASSFDRWSNTEAFF.

The chain employs TRBV5-4 and TRBJ1-5; tentative D call: TRBD1 (5 bases). The CDR3 sequence is 13 residues long. Between the trimmed V and J ends, which lost 9 bases and 11 bases, there was a span of 21 bases. CDR1 and CDR2 (germline): SGHNT, YYREEE (reference sequence). CDR3 in DNA: TGTGCCATCCGGGTTTGGGGGGACCCGACCCAGCATTTT. Translated: CAIRVWGDPTQHF.

The chain employs TRBV15 and TRBJ1-5; D not certain. The ends were cut back, 5 bases at V and 2 bases at J, with 13 bases in the middle. This CDR3 contains 15 residues. Germline CDR1 LNHNV, CDR2 YYDKDF (reference sequence). CDR3 region: CATSLQYSGNQPQHF. In nucleotides, the CDR3 is TGTGCCACCAGCCTACAGTATTCAGGCAATCAGCCCCAGCATTTT.

The chain uses TRBV9 and TRBJ2-3; possibly TRBD1 for D (7 bases). This CDR3 spans 15 amino acids. Germline CDR1 SGDLS, CDR2 YYNGEE. V was shortened by 3 bases and J by 4 bases, with 15 bases between the two germline ends. The CDR3 coding sequence is TGTGCCAGCAGCGATCAAGGCAGGGGGGCAGATACGCAGTATTTT. Translation: CASSDQGRGADTQYF.

The V call is TRBV6-2 or TRBV6-3, the J call TRBJ2-7; 9 nucleotides match TRBD1. Losses at the gene ends were 5 bases for V and 2 bases for J; bases not matched to a gene: 7. This CDR3 spans 15 amino acids. Germline lookup yields CDR1 MNHEY and CDR2 SVGEGT. CDR3 nucleotides: TGTGCCAGCAGTGGGACAGGGAGTAATGCCTACGAGCAGTACTTC. It codes for CASSGTGSNAYEQYF.

The chain carries TRBV6-1 and TRBJ1-1, with 10 bases lining up with TRBD1. CDR3 length: 17 amino acids. Germline V CDR1 and CDR2: MNHNS, SASEGT. V shed 1 base and J 1 base; nucleotides not matched to a gene: 6. CDR3 amino acids: CASSEGTGGIPNTEAFF. CDR3 sequence (DNA): TGTGCCAGCAGTGAAGGGACAGGGGGAATCCCGAACACTGAAGCTTTCTTT.

This chain uses TRBV19 with TRBJ2-5; 8 bases are a match to TRBD1. The trim removed 3 bases at V and 5 bases at J, leaving 8 bases unmatched. Germline lookup yields CDR1 LNHDA and CDR2 SQIVND (reference sequence). The CDR3 loop spans 15 amino acids. The CDR3 DNA sequence: TGTGCCAGTAGTATTAGACAGGGGTTTGCTGAGACCCAGTACTTC. It yields the protein CASSIRQGFAETQYF.

The chain employs TRBV12-3 or TRBV12-4 and TRBJ1-2, with D perhaps TRBD1 (6 bases). This CDR3 region has 13 residues. V gave up 5 bases and J gave up 6 bases, with 13 bases separating them. CDR3 residues: CASSNRVADGYTF. CDR3 bases: TGTGCCAGCAGTAACAGGGTCGCCGATGGCTACACCTTC.

The V call is TRBV11-2, the J call TRBJ1-2; D may be TRBD1 (6 bases). Germline V gene sequence: CDR1 SGHAT, CDR2 FQNNGV. V gave up 5 bases and J gave up 11 bases, with 18 bases separating them. The CDR3 sequence is 13 residues long. The CDR3 loop is CASSPDSGRAYTF. DNA for the CDR3: TGTGCCAGCAGCCCGGACAGTGGGAGGGCATACACCTTC.

The chain links TRBV2 to TRBJ2-1, with D unresolved. This CDR3 has 13 residues. Germline V gene data show CDR1 as SNHLY and CDR2 as FYNNEI. With 4 bases removed from V and 9 bases from J, the gap between germline ends came to 13 bases. The CDR3 spells CASSAVGVGEQFF. In DNA form, the CDR3 reads TGTGCCAGCAGTGCGGTTGGAGTGGGTGAGCAGTTCTTC. Full variable domain (outside the CDR3, taken from reference TRBV2 and TRBJ2-1): EPEVTQTPSHQVTQMGQEVILRCVPISNHLYFYWYRQILGQKVEFLVSFYNNEISEKSEIFDDQFSVERPDGSNFTLKIRSTKLEDSAMYFCASSAVGVGEQFFGPGTRLTVL.

The V gene is TRBV14, the J gene TRBJ1-3; D call uncertain. The germline V gene encodes CDR1 SGHDN and CDR2 FVKESK. Trimming left V 8 bases short and J 3 bases short, with 14 bases between. This CDR3 contains 14 residues. For the CDR3, the DNA is TGTGCCAGCCTACCAAACGCAGGTGGAAACACCATATATTTT. Amino acid sequence: CASLPNAGGNTIYF.

The chain couples TRBV5-6 to TRBJ2-7, with 8 bases fitting TRBD1. Looked up from germline, CDR1 is SGHDT and CDR2 is YYEEEE. The CDR3 consists of 14 residues. The J segment lost 4 bases and the V segment lost 1 base, leaving 4 bases of the junction unmatched. As DNA, the CDR3 is TGTGCCAGCAGCTTGACCAACAGGGGGTACGAGCAGTACTTC. Protein: CASSLTNRGYEQYF.

This sequence joins TRBV14 and TRBJ1-6; 9 nucleotides line up with TRBD1. The V segment lost 2 bases and the J segment 9 bases; nucleotides outside the gene matches: 2. In germline, CDR1 is SGHDN, CDR2 FVKESK. CDR3 length: 14 amino acids. CDR3 nucleotide sequence: TGTGCCAGCAGCCAAACAGGGGGCAGTTCACCCCTCCACTTT. Protein product: CASSQTGGSSPLHF.

V and J are TRBV5-1 and TRBJ1-1; 7 bases are a match to TRBD1. V lost 4 bases, J lost 11 bases, and 17 bases stayed unmatched. The CDR3 totals 15 residues. Looked up from germline, CDR1 is SGHRS and CDR2 is YFSETQ. The CDR3 loop reads CASSPPGAGSRGAFF. The CDR3 DNA is TGCGCCAGCAGCCCCCCCGGGGCCGGTTCCAGGGGGGCTTTCTTT.

This rearrangement joins TRBV19 to TRBJ1-1; tentative D call: TRBD1 (5 bases). The germline V gene encodes CDR1 LNHDA and CDR2 SQIVND (reference sequence). This CDR3 is built from 14 residues. V lost 6 bases to trimming and J lost 8 bases, with 19 bases between them. CDR3 sequence reads: CASRVLIGQGEAFF. The CDR3 coding sequence is TGTGCCAGTAGGGTTCTGATTGGACAAGGGGAAGCTTTCTTT.

The chain has TRBV4-1 and TRBJ1-6; 12 bases fit TRBD1. Germline lookup yields CDR1 MGHRA and CDR2 YSYEKL. J gave up 6 bases and V 4 bases, and 13 bases lay outside the gene matches. This CDR3 has 19 amino acids. The CDR3 region has the DNA TGCGCCAGCAGCCCACGAATCCCGGGACAGGGGGCAGGTAATTCACCCCTCCACTTT. This translates into CASSPRIPGQGAGNSPLHF.

The CDR3 DNA is TGTGCCAGCAGCTCCCGGGACAGGGGATTTTCCTATAATTCACCCCTCCACTTT. Translation gives CASSSRDRGFSYNSPLHF. The genes are TRBV7-6 and TRBJ1-6, with 10 positions matching TRBD1. V shed 4 bases, J shed 1 base, and the junction held 7 bases outside the gene matches. CDR1 and CDR2 from the germline V gene are SGHVS and FNYEAQ. The CDR3 runs 18 residues.

V and J are TRBV7-2 and TRBJ2-1; 13 bases align to TRBD2. The V gene end was trimmed by 1 base and the J gene end by 8 bases; junction bases not matched to a gene: 5. The CDR3 length is 16 residues. Germline V gives CDR1 SGHTA, CDR2 FQGNSA. CDR3 nucleotides: TGTGCCAGCAGCTTAGTAGGGACTAGCGGGGTGGATGAGCAGTTCTTC. Protein: CASSLVGTSGVDEQFF.

The rearrangement joins TRBV3-1 (or the pseudogene TRBV3-2) to TRBJ1-1; D call uncertain. V was shortened by 7 bases and J by 1 base, with 10 bases between the two germline ends. The V gene's germline CDR1 is LGHDT and CDR2 YNNKEL (reference sequence). The CDR3 has 13 amino acids. CDR3 sequence: CASTDPGNTEAFF. The CDR3 coding sequence is TGTGCCAGCACCGACCCAGGGAACACTGAAGCTTTCTTT.

This chain uses TRBV2 with TRBJ1-2, with a tentative D call TRBD1 (5 bases). V lost 5 bases, J lost 1 base, and 8 bases lay in between. The CDR3 sequence is 13 residues long. CDR1 and CDR2 (germline): SNHLY, FYNNEI. The CDR3 DNA reads TGTGCCAGCAGTCTGACAGATAACTATGGCTACACCTTC. This gives the protein CASSLTDNYGYTF.

As DNA, the CDR3 is TGTGCCAGCAGCAGCAGGGGCACTGAAGCTTTCTTT. Translation: CASSSRGTEAFF. The chain employs TRBV6-5 and TRBJ1-1, with D possibly being TRBD1 (6 bases). V lost 6 bases and J lost 4, with 9 bases in between. Germline values: CDR1 MNHEY, CDR2 SVGAGI. The CDR3 sequence is 12 residues long.

The CDR3 is CASSWRGGSDTQYF. For the CDR3, the DNA is TGTGCCAGCAGTTGGCGGGGGGGTTCAGATACGCAGTATTTT. V usage is TRBV27 and J usage is TRBJ2-3; TRBD2 matches at 9 bases. CDR3 length: 14 amino acids. Germline V gene data show CDR1 as MNHEY and CDR2 as SMNVEV (reference sequence). Trimming removed 4 bases from V and 4 bases from J; junction bases left unmatched: 3.